These 31 T cell receptor beta chains were all obtained from the same sample, sequenced in a study of blood T cells in healthy people across ages. Primed by a sample-barcoded 5' primer and a J-beta primer mix, a second PCR proceeded for roughly 6 to 12 cycles. A single record per CDR3 protein comes from TCRdb applying MiXCR to the 5' RACE reads. Here the sample spans about 970,000 distinct CDR3 sequences, roughly 51% being singletons. Sequencing was carried out using blood. These receptors were collected from an older woman in good health.

This clonotype showed up just a few times. The chain links TRBV7-2 to TRBJ1-6; D remains ambiguous. Looked up from germline, CDR1 is SGHTA and CDR2 is FQGNSA. V was shortened by 1 base and J by 3 bases, with 7 bases between the two germline ends. This CDR3 is 15 amino acids long. The CDR3 region has the DNA TGTGCCAGCAGCTTAGGGGGTATCTATAATTCACCCCTCCACTTT. As protein: CASSLGGIYNSPLHF. The variable domain in full, completed from reference TRBV7-2 and TRBJ1-6, reads GAGVSQSPSNKVTEKGKDVELRCDPISGHTALYWYRQSLGQGLEFLIYFQGNSAPDKSGLPSDRFSAERTGGSVSTLTIQRTQQEDSAVYLCASSLGGIYNSPLHFGNGTRLTVT.

V is TRBV20-1 and J is TRBJ2-3; D gene unclear. V lost 0 bases and J 6 bases, leaving 13 bases between the germline ends. The CDR3 length is 14 residues. The germline CDR1 and CDR2 sequences are DFQATT and SNEGSKA (reference sequence). DNA of the CDR3: TGCAGTGCTAGAGATGCTAGGACCCTGGATACGCAGTATTTT. Protein product: CSARDARTLDTQYF.

The CDR3: CASSTRDLMMETQYF. The CDR3 bases are TGTGCCAGTAGTACTAGGGACCTCATGATGGAGACCCAGTACTTC. This chain links TRBV19 with TRBJ2-5; either TRBD1 or TRBD2 may fit D (5 bases each). CDR1 and CDR2 from the germline V gene are LNHDA and SQIVND (reference sequence). V lost 4 bases and J 5 bases, leaving 17 bases between the germline ends. The CDR3 contains 15 residues.

CDR3 DNA: TGTGCCAGCAGTTTAATTCTGCGGGAGGGCTACGAGCAGTACTTC. This translates into CASSLILREGYEQYF. J is TRBJ2-7 and V is TRBV12-3 or TRBV12-4; 9 positions match TRBD2. CDR3 length: 15 residues. Unmatched junction bases numbered 5, after V lost 2 bases and J lost 3 bases.

The table lists this clonotype with a few counts. The CDR3 loop is CASSRAGARDTQYF. In DNA form, the CDR3 reads TGTGCCAGCAGCCGAGCGGGAGCGAGAGATACGCAGTATTTT. V and J are TRBV12-3 or TRBV12-4 and TRBJ2-3; 8 positions agree with TRBD2. V lost 6 bases, J lost 5 bases, and 7 bases stayed unmatched. The CDR3 has 14 amino acids.

A few counts support this clonotype. This chain connects TRBV20-1 to TRBJ2-1; weak D call: TRBD2 (5 bases). V lost 0 bases, J lost 7 bases, and 16 bases lay in between. This CDR3 comprises 15 residues. Germline CDR1 and CDR2: DFQATT and SNEGSKA (reference sequence). This CDR3 is CSARDWRPRGNEQFF. As DNA, the CDR3 is TGCAGTGCTAGAGATTGGAGGCCCAGAGGTAATGAGCAGTTCTTC.

This clonotype was recorded at least ten times. The chain combines TRBV4-3 with TRBJ2-7; D is unclear. The V end lost 0 bases, the J end lost 0 bases, and 12 bases lay between the germline ends. The CDR3 runs 16 residues. In germline, CDR1 is LGHNA, CDR2 YSLEER. The CDR3 DNA reads TGCGCCAGCAGCCAAGAGCTAAGGTCGAGCTCCTACGAGCAGTACTTC. It translates to CASSQELRSSSYEQYF.

This clonotype was recorded once. The chain is built from TRBV20-1 and TRBJ2-1; the match to TRBD2 covers 7 bases. The germline V gene has CDR1 DFQATT and CDR2 SNEGSKA (reference sequence). Trimming cost V 3 bases and J 5 bases; bases outside gene matches: 10. The CDR3 loop spans 15 amino acids. The CDR3 loop reads CSASPVGGNDNEQFF. CDR3 nucleotides: TGCAGTGCTAGCCCTGTCGGGGGGAATGACAATGAGCAGTTCTTC.

To note about this clonotype: A read error may account for a junction end that differs from germline. The J gene is TRBJ2-3, the V gene TRBV9; D gene uncertain. Germline V CDR1 and CDR2: SGDLS, YYNGEE. The CDR3 contains 14 residues. The CDR3 here is CVSSATQPSDTQYF. The CDR3 coding sequence is TGTGTCAGCAGCGCTACCCAACCATCGGATACGCAGTATTTT.

This clonotype showed up just a few times. The V gene is TRBV6-2 or TRBV6-3, the J gene TRBJ1-2; tentatively, D is TRBD1 (5 bases). V was shortened by 7 bases and J by 0 bases, with 21 bases between the two germline ends. Germline V gene data show CDR1 as MNHEY and CDR2 as SVGEGT. The CDR3 runs 17 residues. For the CDR3, the DNA is TGTGCCAGCAAAACAGCCTCCGGGACGATTTCTAACTATGGCTACACCTTC. Amino acids: CASKTASGTISNYGYTF.

The chain combines TRBV27 with TRBJ1-5; TRBD1 matches 9 bases. V was pared by 0 bases and J by 0 bases, with 6 bases of the junction left unmatched. Germline CDR1 and CDR2: MNHEY and SMNVEV (reference sequence). The CDR3 is 18 amino acids. DNA for the CDR3: TGTGCCAGCAGTTTATCCCCCGGACAGGGGTATAGCAATCAGCCCCAGCATTTT. This sequence encodes CASSLSPGQGYSNQPQHF.

CDR3 nucleotide sequence: TGTGCCATCAGTGACAATCAAGGGAATCAGCCCCAGCATTTT. This sequence encodes CAISDNQGNQPQHF. The V gene is TRBV10-3, the J gene TRBJ1-5; D remains ambiguous. This CDR3 spans 14 amino acids. V was trimmed by 3 bases and J by 4 bases, leaving 10 bases between them. Germline assignment: CDR1 ENHRY and CDR2 SYGVKD.

The V and J genes are TRBV3-1 and TRBJ1-5, with unresolved D. V lost 6 bases and J lost 9, with 18 bases in between. Germline V gene sequence: CDR1 LGHDT, CDR2 YNNKEL (reference sequence). CDR3 length: 14 residues. CDR3 sequence (DNA): TGTGCCAGCAGTCTCGGGGTTTCCCCTTTGCCCCAGCATTTT. Translated: CASSLGVSPLPQHF.

This clonotype was seen at least ten times. The V gene is TRBV12-3 or TRBV12-4, the J gene TRBJ2-7, with a tentative D call TRBD1 (5 bases). The ends were cut back, 3 bases at V and 3 bases at J, with 9 bases in the middle. This CDR3 contains 13 residues. DNA for the CDR3: TGTGCCAGCAGTTTTCGAGACAGCTACGAGCAGTACTTC. Translation gives CASSFRDSYEQYF.

The chain has TRBV20-1 and TRBJ2-5; unclear D gene. Trimming stripped 5 bases from V and 2 bases from J, with 9 bases between. The germline V gene encodes CDR1 DFQATT and CDR2 SNEGSKA (reference sequence). The CDR3 extends over 12 amino acids. CDR3 protein: CSAVRFQETQYF. The CDR3 DNA sequence: TGCAGTGCTGTACGGTTTCAAGAGACCCAGTACTTC.

The rearrangement joins TRBV11-2 to TRBJ2-5, with 10 positions matching TRBD2. The V and J ends lost 4 bases and 5 bases, in that order; junction bases with no gene match: 7. CDR1 is SGHAT and CDR2 is FQNNGV in the germline V gene. The CDR3 contains 15 residues. The CDR3 nucleotides are TGTGCCAGCAGCTCCTCTAGCGGGAGAAGGGAGACCCAGTACTTC. Translation: CASSSSSGRRETQYF. The whole variable domain, remainder taken from reference TRBV11-2 and TRBJ2-5, is EAGVAQSPRYKIIEKRQSVAFWCNPISGHATLYWYQQILGQGPKLLIQFQNNGVVDDSQLPKDRFSAERLKGVDSTLKIQPAKLEDSAVYLCASSSSSGRRETQYFGPGTRLLVL.

This chain connects TRBV20-1 to TRBJ2-7; D may be TRBD2 (5 bases). This CDR3 has 14 amino acids. The V end was cut by 5 bases, the J end by 2 bases, with 16 bases between. CDR1 is DFQATT, CDR2 SNEGSKA, per germline (reference sequence). In nucleotides, the CDR3 is TGCAGTGCTGCCGGGCTAGAGGGCACCTACGAGCAGTACTTC. This sequence encodes CSAAGLEGTYEQYF.

The chain employs TRBV11-2 and TRBJ2-3; D ambiguous. The CDR3 covers 14 residues. Germline CDR1 reads SGHAT; CDR2 reads FQNNGV. Trimming took 2 bases from V and 6 from J, leaving 12 bases between them. The CDR3 DNA sequence: TGTGCCAGCAGCTTATGGACCGTCACGGATACGCAGTATTTT. This gives the protein CASSLWTVTDTQYF.

The rearrangement joins TRBV7-2 to TRBJ2-7; 10 bases are shared with TRBD2. V lost 0 bases and J lost 2; bases outside the gene matches: 7. This CDR3 is built from 17 residues. Per the germline V gene, CDR1 is SGHTA and CDR2 is FQGNSA. CDR3: CASSLALAGSLTYEQYF. The CDR3 bases are TGTGCCAGCAGCTTAGCACTAGCGGGATCTCTAACCTACGAGCAGTACTTC.

This clonotype was found a few times. The genes are TRBV12-3 or TRBV12-4 and TRBJ2-5; unclear D gene. Trimming cost V 3 bases and J 0 bases, with 8 bases left between them. The CDR3 spans 14 residues. The CDR3 DNA reads TGTGCCAGCAGTTTTAAACCTTACCAAGAGACCCAGTACTTC. Protein product: CASSFKPYQETQYF.

V usage is TRBV28 and J usage is TRBJ2-7; no firm D call. The length of the CDR3 is 13 residues. Germline V gives CDR1 MDHEN, CDR2 SYDVKM. V was clipped by 7 bases and J by 2 bases, with 12 bases between them. CDR3 region: CASMGRFPYEQYF. The CDR3 DNA reads TGTGCCAGCATGGGTCGATTTCCCTACGAGCAGTACTTC.

The chain joins TRBV10-3 to TRBJ2-7; D gene ambiguous. The germline V gene encodes CDR1 ENHRY and CDR2 SYGVKD. The CDR3 contains 16 residues. V shed 3 bases and J shed 5 bases, with 20 bases lying between them. CDR3: CAISEPMKTPSHEQYF. CDR3 coding DNA: TGTGCCATCAGTGAACCTATGAAGACACCTTCCCACGAGCAGTACTTC.

The chain carries TRBV5-8 and TRBJ1-2; D ambiguous. CDR3 size: 17 residues. The V gene lost 5 bases and the J gene lost 1 base, with 21 bases spanning the gap. Germline values: CDR1 SGHTS, CDR2 YDEGEE. The DNA for the CDR3 is TGTGCCAGCAGACCGATTGATCAATGGAAAATTAACTATGGCTACACCTTC. Translated, it gives CASRPIDQWKINYGYTF.

This clonotype was seen more than once but under ten times. This chain joins TRBV20-1 and TRBJ2-1, with TRBD2 identical over 11 bases. Trimming took 6 bases from V and 4 from J; bases not matched to a gene: 8. In germline, CDR1 is DFQATT, CDR2 SNEGSKA (reference sequence). This CDR3 comprises 15 residues. The CDR3 is CSAWKVAGGYNEQFF. In DNA, the CDR3 is TGCAGTGCGTGGAAAGTAGCGGGAGGGTACAATGAGCAGTTCTTC.

The chain is built from TRBV25-1 and TRBJ1-5; TRBD1 might be the D (5 bases). Trimming took 4 bases from V and 4 from J, leaving 14 bases between them. Germline CDR1 MGHDK, CDR2 SYGVNS. This CDR3 comprises 15 residues. The CDR3 coding sequence is TGTGCCAGCAGTGGGTCCACAGGCCTGAATCAGCCCCAGCATTTT. Translated: CASSGSTGLNQPQHF.

The chain links TRBV27 to TRBJ2-7; D ambiguous. CDR1 is MNHEY, CDR2 SMNVEV, per germline (reference sequence). The CDR3 totals 11 residues. The V and J ends lost 6 bases and 2 bases respectively, with 5 bases between them. The chain's CDR3 is CASRKAYEQYF. CDR3 coding DNA: TGTGCCAGCAGGAAGGCCTACGAGCAGTACTTC.

The V call is TRBV5-4, the J call TRBJ2-4; weak D call: TRBD2 (5 bases). V was cut by 1 base and J by 3 bases, with 20 bases left in between. The CDR3 sequence is 18 residues long. Germline V gives CDR1 SGHNT, CDR2 YYREEE (reference sequence). The CDR3 reads CASSLKGVSYGGKNIQYF. CDR3 coding DNA: TGTGCCAGCAGCTTGAAGGGTGTCTCCTATGGAGGCAAAAACATTCAGTACTTC.

This clonotype was recorded a few times. The chain links TRBV6-1 to TRBJ1-2, with 9 bases that match TRBD1. The germline CDR1 and CDR2 sequences are MNHNS and SASEGT. The CDR3 spans 16 residues. V shed 10 bases and J 2 bases; nucleotides not matched to a gene: 14. CDR3 residues: CATAIEWTGANYGYTF. CDR3 bases: TGTGCCACCGCTATAGAGTGGACAGGGGCAAACTATGGCTACACCTTC.

The chain employs TRBV3-1 and TRBJ2-6, with 7 bases that match TRBD1. Germline V gives CDR1 LGHDT, CDR2 YNNKEL (reference sequence). There are 19 residues in the CDR3. The J segment lost 0 bases and the V segment lost 4 bases, leaving 12 bases of the junction unmatched. CDR3 DNA sequence: TGTGCCAGCAGCCTAACCAGTACGGGACAGCCCTCTGGGGCCAACGTCCTGACTTTC. It codes for CASSLTSTGQPSGANVLTF.

V and J are TRBV27 and TRBJ1-1; D is perhaps TRBD1 (5 bases). CDR1 and CDR2 (germline): MNHEY, SMNVEV (reference sequence). The CDR3 has 15 amino acids. V lost 5 bases, J lost 1 base, and 14 bases lay in between. CDR3 DNA sequence: TGTGCCAGCAGTCTAGGGACCCTCGGGAACACTGAAGCTTTCTTT. Amino acid sequence: CASSLGTLGNTEAFF.

This clonotype was counted between two and nine times. J is TRBJ1-1 and V is TRBV5-5; 8 bases map to TRBD1. Germline V gene lookup returns CDR1 SGHKS and CDR2 YYEKEE (reference sequence). V trimming: 2 bases; J trimming: 0 bases; junction bases outside the gene matches: 9. There are 17 residues in the CDR3. CDR3 sequence: CASSFSGQGALNTEAFF. The CDR3 bases are TGTGCCAGCAGCTTCTCTGGTCAGGGGGCCCTGAACACTGAAGCTTTCTTT.